The next 29 T cell receptor beta chains were all read from a single sample in a study of vaccination effects on CD4 cells after COVID-19. No antigen has been identified for these receptors. This table comes from immunoSEQ multiplex PCR, and its TCRdb copy is limited to in-frame clones, with some not included. The sample includes 25,000 to 30,000 clones, roughly four fifths of them seen just once. Sequencing in the ViraFEST assay came after antigen-specific CD4+ T cells had been expanded with viral peptide pools, which were used to stimulate PBMC. It was after 10 days of culture that CD4+ T cells were isolated. The vaccine given was either BNT162b2 or mRNA-1273, in two doses. The material was CD4+ T cells from PBMCs cultured with HCoV-229E spike peptides, obtained after COVID-19 vaccination. The receptors stem from a human donor who received a COVID-19 vaccine.

V gene TRBV11-2 combines with J gene TRBJ2-1; tentative D call: TRBD1 (6 bases). V was trimmed by 0 bases and J by 8 bases, leaving 11 bases between them. The CDR3 is 14 residues long. Germline V CDR1 and CDR2: SGHAT, FQNNGV. CDR3 in amino acids: CASSLDLQGYEQFF. CDR3 in DNA: TGTGCCAGCAGCTTAGACTTACAGGGCTATGAGCAGTTCTTC.

The chain recombines TRBV4-1 with TRBJ2-1, with 9 bases lining up with TRBD2. The V gene end was trimmed by 1 base and the J gene end by 9 bases; junction bases not matched to a gene: 7. Per germline, CDR1 MGHRA and CDR2 YSYEKL. The CDR3 has 15 amino acids. As DNA, the CDR3 is TGCGCCAGCAGCCAAGTGGCGGGAGGGCAGGTTGAGCAGTTCTTC. Translation gives CASSQVAGGQVEQFF.

The CDR3 spells CASSLWTNEKLFF. The CDR3 DNA reads TGTGCCAGCAGTTTATGGACTAATGAAAAACTGTTTTTT. This chain links TRBV12-3 or TRBV12-4 with TRBJ1-4; no clear D. This CDR3 contains 13 residues. V was shortened by 2 bases and J by 2 bases, with 3 bases between the two germline ends.

This clone showed up just a few times. The J gene is TRBJ1-5, the V gene TRBV12-3 or TRBV12-4; D is ambiguous. The CDR3 runs 12 residues. Trimming removed 3 bases from V and 4 bases from J, with 4 bases in between. The CDR3 DNA is TGTGCCAGCAGTTTCTCAAATCAGCCCCAGCATTTT. Residues: CASSFSNQPQHF.

V and J are TRBV7-2 and TRBJ2-5, with D possibly TRBD2 on 7 matching bases. V was clipped by 5 bases and J by 4 bases, with 20 bases between them. Germline V gives CDR1 SGHTA, CDR2 FQGNSA. This CDR3 has 16 amino acids. The CDR3 sequence is CASSTLRGAWGETQYF. CDR3 coding DNA: TGTGCCAGCAGCACCCTCCGGGGGGCGTGGGGAGAGACCCAGTACTTC.

The chain uses TRBV11-2 and TRBJ2-7; D is unclear. Germline V gene data show CDR1 as SGHAT and CDR2 as FQNNGV. The CDR3 contains 13 residues. The V end lost 6 bases, the J end lost 4 bases, and 13 bases lay between the germline ends. The CDR3 reads CASRSPLRYEQYF. The DNA for the CDR3 is TGTGCCAGCAGGTCTCCGTTACGATACGAGCAGTACTTC.

The rearrangement links TRBV15 to TRBJ2-1, with a tentative D call TRBD2 (6 bases). This CDR3 is built from 18 residues. V lost 0 bases to trimming and J lost 4 bases, with 19 bases between them. CDR1 LNHNV and CDR2 YYDKDF come from the germline V gene (reference sequence). For the CDR3, the DNA is TGTGCCACCAGCAGAGATCGGTTCGGGGGAAGAAAATACAATGAGCAGTTCTTC. Amino acid sequence: CATSRDRFGGRKYNEQFF.

The rearrangement joins TRBV19 to TRBJ1-2; D uncertain. There are 15 residues in the CDR3. Germline CDR1 and CDR2: LNHDA and SQIVND (reference sequence). V lost 4 bases to trimming and J lost 2 bases, with 14 bases between them. CDR3 sequence reads: CASSTRSRRNYGYTF. The CDR3 DNA reads as TGTGCCAGTAGTACCCGATCCCGACGGAACTATGGCTACACCTTC.

The chain links TRBV5-6 to TRBJ2-5; 8 nucleotides line up with TRBD1. The CDR3 covers 16 residues. V trimming: 1 base; J trimming: 4 bases; junction bases outside the gene matches: 9. CDR1 and CDR2 from the germline V gene are SGHDT and YYEEEE. The CDR3 protein is CASSLRVGRGRETQYF. CDR3 nucleotides: TGTGCCAGCAGCTTGCGGGTTGGCAGGGGGCGAGAGACCCAGTACTTC. The complete variable domain, with remaining parts taken from reference TRBV5-6 and TRBJ2-5, reads DAGVTQSPTHLIKTRGQQVTLRCSPKSGHDTVSWYQQALGQGPQFIFQYYEEEERQRGNFPDRFSGHQFPNYSSELNVNALLLGDSALYLCASSLRVGRGRETQYFGPGTRLLVL.

The V gene is TRBV5-1, the J gene TRBJ2-5, with D perhaps given as TRBD1 or TRBD2 (6 bases each). Germline assignment: CDR1 SGHRS and CDR2 YFSETQ. The CDR3 is made up of 15 amino acids. Between the trimmed V and J ends, which lost 5 bases and 4 bases, there was a span of 18 bases. CDR3 nucleotides: TGCGCCAGCAGATCGAATGGGGGGCTCCCAGAGACCCAGTACTTC. It is translated as CASRSNGGLPETQYF.

The V call is TRBV7-2, the J call TRBJ1-2, with 9 positions matching TRBD1. This CDR3 is built from 14 residues. CDR1 and CDR2 (germline): SGHTA, FQGNSA. Germline trimming cut 5 bases from V and 2 bases from J; bases unmatched to any gene: 3. The DNA for the CDR3 is TGTGCCAGCAGCCGGGACAGGGTAAACTATGGCTACACCTTC. Protein sequence: CASSRDRVNYGYTF.

This chain joins TRBV20-1 and TRBJ1-1; TRBD1 matches 7 bases. Germline-derived CDR1 and CDR2 are DFQATT and SNEGSKA (reference sequence). V shed 5 bases and J 7 bases; nucleotides not matched to a gene: 4. This CDR3 has 11 amino acids. DNA of the CDR3: TGCAGTGCTGTCACAGGGGTTGAAGCTTTCTTT. Encoded protein: CSAVTGVEAFF.

The genes are TRBV6-2 or TRBV6-3 and TRBJ2-4; no clear D. CDR1 and CDR2 (germline): MNHEY, SVGEGT. This CDR3 has 16 amino acids. Deletions cut 0 bases from V and 1 base from J, with 10 bases between. The DNA of the CDR3 is TGTGCCAGCAGTTACTCGCTATCTAGGGCCAAAAACATTCAGTACTTC. Residues: CASSYSLSRAKNIQYF.

This chain connects TRBV2 to TRBJ2-1; D may be TRBD1 (6 bases). The ends were cut back, 6 bases at V and 6 bases at J, with 15 bases in the middle. This CDR3 has 14 amino acids. Germline V gene lookup returns CDR1 SNHLY and CDR2 FYNNEI. CDR3 nucleotides: TGTGCCAGCAGCGTGGGGACAAGCGGCAATGAGCAGTTCTTC. Protein sequence: CASSVGTSGNEQFF.

The chain links TRBV24-1 to TRBJ2-1; 9 nucleotides agree with TRBD2. The CDR3 contains 16 residues. Per germline, CDR1 KGHDR and CDR2 SFDVKD. Germline trimming cut 1 base from V and 10 bases from J; bases unmatched to any gene: 10. CDR3 coding DNA: TGTGCCACCAGTGATTTAGCGGGGGGCTCCCTTGGGGAGCAGTTCTTC. Translated, it gives CATSDLAGGSLGEQFF.

This chain connects TRBV18 to TRBJ2-2; D may be TRBD2 (5 bases). The CDR3 sequence is 14 residues long. From germline, CDR1 is KGHSH and CDR2 LQKENI. Trimming pared 2 bases from V and 4 bases from J, leaving 8 bases between. DNA of the CDR3: TGTGCCAGCTCACCAATAGCGATCACCGGGGAGCTGTTTTTT. The encoded protein is CASSPIAITGELFF.

DNA of the CDR3: TGTGCCAGCAGCTTAGAGCAGTCCGGGACTAGATCTACCGGGGAGCTGTTTTTT. This codes for CASSLEQSGTRSTGELFF. J is TRBJ2-2 and V is TRBV11-3, with 8 bases aligning to TRBD2. CDR3 length: 18 amino acids. J lost 5 bases, V lost 0 bases, and 11 bases had no gene match. CDR1 and CDR2 (germline): SGHNT, YENEEA.

This clone is a singleton in its sample. The chain recombines TRBV11-3 with TRBJ2-7; D may be TRBD1 (5 bases). From germline, CDR1 is SGHNT and CDR2 YENEEA. V was cut by 1 base and J by 1 base, with 11 bases left in between. The CDR3 consists of 15 residues. The CDR3 nucleotides read TGTGCCAGCAGCTTAGGCCCTCCAGGGTCCTACGAGCAGTACTTC. It translates to CASSLGPPGSYEQYF.

The chain combines TRBV18 with TRBJ1-1; TRBD1 is a possible D gene (6 bases). This CDR3 spans 11 amino acids. Germline loops: CDR1 KGHSH, CDR2 LQKENI. V lost 4 bases and J lost 7, with 7 bases in between. CDR3 region: CASSQGVEAFF. The DNA for the CDR3 is TGTGCCAGCTCACAGGGGGTTGAAGCTTTCTTT.

V is TRBV4-2 and J is TRBJ2-3; D is unresolved. The CDR3 sequence is 15 residues long. Trimming shortened V by 0 bases and J by 0 bases, and 7 bases separated the two germline ends. Looked up from germline, CDR1 is LGHNA and CDR2 is YNFKEQ. The CDR3 DNA reads as TGTGCCAGCAGCCAAGATCTGGGCAGCACAGATACGCAGTATTTT. Its translation is CASSQDLGSTDTQYF.

The gene calls are TRBV5-8 and TRBJ1-3; 8 bases are a match to TRBD1. After removal of 3 bases from V and 1 base from J, the junction contained 3 bases not matched to a gene. The germline V gene encodes CDR1 SGHTS and CDR2 YDEGEE. CDR3 length equals 15 residues. In DNA, the CDR3 is TGTGCCAGCAGCTGGACAGGGAAGTCTGGAAACACCATATATTTT. Its translation is CASSWTGKSGNTIYF.

The J gene is TRBJ1-5, the V gene TRBV10-3; D is ambiguous. This CDR3 has 13 residues. Germline lookup yields CDR1 ENHRY and CDR2 SYGVKD. With 2 bases removed from V and 5 bases from J, the gap between germline ends came to 7 bases. CDR3 loop: CAISEMDYQPQHF. Written as DNA, the CDR3 is TGTGCCATCAGTGAGATGGATTATCAGCCCCAGCATTTT.

The chain recombines TRBV11-2 with TRBJ2-1, with TRBD2 identical over 7 bases. This CDR3 is 19 amino acids long. The germline gives CDR1 SGHAT, CDR2 FQNNGV. The trim removed 0 bases at V and 5 bases at J, leaving 16 bases unmatched. CDR3 nucleotide sequence: TGTGCCAGCAGCTTAGATTATTTCCCCGACGGGACTATAAACAATGAGCAGTTCTTC. This sequence encodes CASSLDYFPDGTINNEQFF.

This clone was seen just once. The rearrangement uses TRBV15 and TRBJ1-1; no definite D call. Germline values: CDR1 LNHNV, CDR2 YYDKDF (reference sequence). The CDR3 consists of 12 residues. Trimming cost V 1 base and J 4 bases, with 4 bases left between them. The CDR3 sequence: CATSRAPTEAFF. CDR3 nucleotide sequence: TGTGCCACCAGCAGAGCCCCCACTGAAGCTTTCTTT.

The chain carries TRBV29-1 and TRBJ2-5; perhaps TRBD2 as D (5 bases). Deletions cut 4 bases from V and 4 bases from J, with 10 bases between. The CDR3 loop spans 12 amino acids. Germline V gene data show CDR1 as SQVTM and CDR2 as ANQGSEA. This CDR3 is CSVGSGGETQYF. In nucleotides, the CDR3 is TGCAGCGTTGGGAGTGGAGGAGAGACCCAGTACTTC.

The count of this clone is one. The rearrangement joins TRBV19 to TRBJ2-7, with D maybe TRBD1 (6 bases). Germline V lookup: CDR1 LNHDA, CDR2 SQIVND (reference sequence). The CDR3 length is 13 residues. Trimming removed 11 bases from V and 6 bases from J, with 20 bases in between. The CDR3, as DNA: TGTGCCTCTAGGGGGAGCCCCAAGGCCGAGCAGTACTTC. It translates to CASRGSPKAEQYF.

The CDR3 is CASSQQGGGGYTF. The CDR3 coding sequence is TGCGCCAGCAGCCAACAGGGAGGAGGGGGCTACACCTTC. The gene calls are TRBV5-1 and TRBJ1-2, with D possibly matching TRBD1 (6 bases). Between the trimmed V and J ends, which lost 4 bases and 8 bases, there was a span of 15 bases. CDR3 size: 13 residues. The germline gives CDR1 SGHRS, CDR2 YFSETQ.

V is TRBV19 and J is TRBJ1-2; no clear D. Trimming took off 8 bases at V and 5 bases at J, with 15 bases between the two ends. Per the germline V gene, CDR1 is LNHDA and CDR2 is SQIVND (reference sequence). This CDR3 is 13 amino acids long. CDR3 nucleotide sequence: TGTGCCAGTGGAGCAAACGGGCCTTATGGCTACACCTTC. This gives the protein CASGANGPYGYTF.

This chain uses TRBV18 with TRBJ2-7, with D unresolved. This CDR3 contains 15 residues. The germline V gene encodes CDR1 KGHSH and CDR2 LQKENI. The V end was cut by 6 bases, the J end by 2 bases, with 17 bases between. The CDR3 is CASSQQPTATYEQYF. The DNA of the CDR3 is TGTGCCAGCTCTCAACAGCCCACCGCAACCTACGAGCAGTACTTC.